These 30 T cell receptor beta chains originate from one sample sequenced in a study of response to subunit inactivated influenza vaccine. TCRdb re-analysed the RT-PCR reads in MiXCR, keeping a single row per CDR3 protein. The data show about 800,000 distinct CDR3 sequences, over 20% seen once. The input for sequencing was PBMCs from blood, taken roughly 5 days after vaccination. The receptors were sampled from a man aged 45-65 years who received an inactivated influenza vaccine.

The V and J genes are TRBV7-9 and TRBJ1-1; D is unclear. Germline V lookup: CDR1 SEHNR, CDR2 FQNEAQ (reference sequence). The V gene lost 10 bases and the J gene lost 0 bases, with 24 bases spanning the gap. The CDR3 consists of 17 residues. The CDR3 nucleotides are TGTGCCATCTTCCCCTCTCTCGGCAGTAGTATGAACACTGAAGCTTTCTTT. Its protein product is CAIFPSLGSSMNTEAFF. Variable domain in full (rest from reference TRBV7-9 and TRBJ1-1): DTGVSQNPRHKITKRGQNVTFRCDPISEHNRLYWYRQTLGQGPEFLTYFQNEAQLEKSRLLSDRFSAERPKGSFSTLEIQRTEQGDSAMYLCAIFPSLGSSMNTEAFFGQGTRLTVV.

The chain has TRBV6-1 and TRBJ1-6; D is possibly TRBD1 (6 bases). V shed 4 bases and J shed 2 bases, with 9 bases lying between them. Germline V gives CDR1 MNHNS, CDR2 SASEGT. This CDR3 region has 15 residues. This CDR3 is CASSVRTAYNSPLHF. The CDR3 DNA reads TGTGCCAGCAGTGTCCGGACAGCCTATAATTCACCCCTCCACTTT.

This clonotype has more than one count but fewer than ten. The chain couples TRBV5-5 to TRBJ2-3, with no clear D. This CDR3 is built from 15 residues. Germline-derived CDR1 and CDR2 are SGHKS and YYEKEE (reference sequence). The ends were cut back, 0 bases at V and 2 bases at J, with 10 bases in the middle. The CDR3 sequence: CASSLGVLPTDTQYF. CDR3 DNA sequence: TGTGCCAGCAGCTTGGGGGTTTTGCCCACAGATACGCAGTATTTT.

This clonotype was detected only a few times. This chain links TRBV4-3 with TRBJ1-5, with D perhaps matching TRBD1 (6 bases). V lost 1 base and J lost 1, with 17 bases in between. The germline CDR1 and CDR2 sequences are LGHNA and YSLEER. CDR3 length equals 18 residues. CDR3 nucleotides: TGCGCCAGCAGCCAAGTCTGGGGGGGCATAGGAAGCAATCAGCCCCAGCATTTT. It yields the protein CASSQVWGGIGSNQPQHF.

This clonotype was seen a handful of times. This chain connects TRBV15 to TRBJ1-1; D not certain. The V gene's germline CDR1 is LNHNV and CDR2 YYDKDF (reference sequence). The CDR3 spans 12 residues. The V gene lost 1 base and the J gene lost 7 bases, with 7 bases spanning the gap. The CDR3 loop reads CATSRGGFEAFF. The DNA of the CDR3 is TGTGCCACCAGCAGAGGAGGGTTTGAAGCTTTCTTT.

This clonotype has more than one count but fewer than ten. The CDR3, as DNA: TGTGCCAGCAGCCTCGTCCCAGGAGTTTGGGAGACCCAGTACTTC. It specifies CASSLVPGVWETQYF. The rearrangement links TRBV14 to TRBJ2-5; the D is unclear. V lost 4 bases and J 5 bases, leaving 17 bases between the germline ends. The CDR3 totals 15 residues. In germline, CDR1 is SGHDN, CDR2 FVKESK.

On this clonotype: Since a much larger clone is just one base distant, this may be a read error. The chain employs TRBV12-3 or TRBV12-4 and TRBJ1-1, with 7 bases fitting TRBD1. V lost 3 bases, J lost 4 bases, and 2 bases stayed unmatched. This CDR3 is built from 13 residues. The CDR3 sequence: CASSLYRGTEAFF. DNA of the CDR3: TGTGCCAGCAGTTTGTACAGGGGCACTGAAGCTTTCTTT.

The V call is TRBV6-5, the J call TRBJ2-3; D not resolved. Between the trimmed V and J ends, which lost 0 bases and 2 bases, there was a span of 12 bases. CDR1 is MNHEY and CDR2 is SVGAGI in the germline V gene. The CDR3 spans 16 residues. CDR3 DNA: TGTGCCAGCAGTTACTCGCGGACCTTATCCACAGATACGCAGTATTTT. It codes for CASSYSRTLSTDTQYF.

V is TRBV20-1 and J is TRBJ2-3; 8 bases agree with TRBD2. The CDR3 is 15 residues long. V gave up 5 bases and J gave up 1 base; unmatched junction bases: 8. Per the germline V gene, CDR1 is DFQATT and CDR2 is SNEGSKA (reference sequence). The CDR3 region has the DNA TGCAGTGCTTGCGAAAGCGGGAGAGGCACAGATACGCAGTATTTT. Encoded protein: CSACESGRGTDTQYF.

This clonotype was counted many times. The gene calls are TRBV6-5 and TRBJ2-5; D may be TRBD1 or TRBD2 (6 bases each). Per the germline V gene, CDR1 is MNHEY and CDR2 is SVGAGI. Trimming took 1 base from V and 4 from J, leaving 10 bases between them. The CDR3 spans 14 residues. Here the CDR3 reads CASSYFRGGETQYF. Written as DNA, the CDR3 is TGTGCCAGCAGTTACTTCAGGGGAGGAGAGACCCAGTACTTC.

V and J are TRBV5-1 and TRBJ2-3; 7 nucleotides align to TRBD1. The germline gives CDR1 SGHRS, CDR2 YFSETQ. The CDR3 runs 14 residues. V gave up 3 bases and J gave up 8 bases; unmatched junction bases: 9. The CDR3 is CASSSGTAPGTQYF. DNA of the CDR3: TGCGCCAGCAGCTCGGGGACAGCCCCCGGTACGCAGTATTTT.

CDR3 sequence reads: CASRGHRGSPLHF. For the CDR3, the DNA is TGCGCCAGCCGGGGGCACAGGGGGTCACCCCTCCACTTT. The V gene is TRBV4-3, the J gene TRBJ1-6, with TRBD1 matching over 8 bases. The CDR3 length is 13 residues. CDR1 is LGHNA, CDR2 YSLEER, per germline. V lost 8 bases to trimming and J lost 10 bases; unmatched junction nucleotides: 7.

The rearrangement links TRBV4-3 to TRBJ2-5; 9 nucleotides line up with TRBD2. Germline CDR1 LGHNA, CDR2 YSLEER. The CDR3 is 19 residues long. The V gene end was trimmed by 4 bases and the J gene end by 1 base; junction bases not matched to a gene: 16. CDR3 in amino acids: CASSPAGDSGGPPQETQYF. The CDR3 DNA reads TGCGCCAGCAGCCCCGCCGGGGATAGCGGGGGCCCTCCCCAAGAGACCCAGTACTTC.

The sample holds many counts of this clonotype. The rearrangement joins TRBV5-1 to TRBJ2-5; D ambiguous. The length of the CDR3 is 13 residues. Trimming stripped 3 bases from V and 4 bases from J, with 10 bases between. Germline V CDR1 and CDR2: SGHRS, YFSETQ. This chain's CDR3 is CASSYRLGETQYF. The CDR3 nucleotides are TGCGCCAGCAGCTATAGGCTAGGAGAGACCCAGTACTTC.

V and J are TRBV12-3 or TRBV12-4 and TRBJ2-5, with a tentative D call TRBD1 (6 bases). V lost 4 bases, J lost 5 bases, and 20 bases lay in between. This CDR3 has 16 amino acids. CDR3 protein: CASSSHGTNVGETQYF. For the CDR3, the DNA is TGTGCCAGCAGTTCCCACGGGACAAACGTCGGGGAGACCCAGTACTTC.

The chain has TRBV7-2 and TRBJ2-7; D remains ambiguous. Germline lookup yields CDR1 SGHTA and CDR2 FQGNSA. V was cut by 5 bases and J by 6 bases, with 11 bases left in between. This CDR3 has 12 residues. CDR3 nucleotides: TGTGCCAGCAGCACCGGAAGGTTCGAGCAGTACTTC. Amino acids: CASSTGRFEQYF.

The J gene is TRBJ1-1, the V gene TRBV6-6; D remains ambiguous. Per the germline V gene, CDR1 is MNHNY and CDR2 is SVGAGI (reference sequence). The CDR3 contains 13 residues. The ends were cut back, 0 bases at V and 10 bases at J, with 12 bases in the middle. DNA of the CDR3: TGTGCCAGCAGTTACTCGATTGAGGTTGGAGCTTTCTTT. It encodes CASSYSIEVGAFF.

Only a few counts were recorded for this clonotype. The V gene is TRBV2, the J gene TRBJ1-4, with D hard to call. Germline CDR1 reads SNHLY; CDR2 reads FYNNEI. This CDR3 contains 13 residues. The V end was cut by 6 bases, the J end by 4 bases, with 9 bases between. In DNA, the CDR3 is TGTGCCAGCAGCCAGGCGCATAATGAAAAACTGTTTTTT. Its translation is CASSQAHNEKLFF.

CDR3 in DNA: TGCAGCGTTGTTCGCGGGGAGGGTGTCAAAAACATTCAGTACTTC. It encodes CSVVRGEGVKNIQYF. The J gene is TRBJ2-4, the V gene TRBV29-1; 7 nucleotides agree with TRBD2. The V gene's germline CDR1 is SQVTM and CDR2 ANQGSEA. J lost 3 bases, V lost 4 bases, and 9 bases had no gene match. This CDR3 contains 15 residues.

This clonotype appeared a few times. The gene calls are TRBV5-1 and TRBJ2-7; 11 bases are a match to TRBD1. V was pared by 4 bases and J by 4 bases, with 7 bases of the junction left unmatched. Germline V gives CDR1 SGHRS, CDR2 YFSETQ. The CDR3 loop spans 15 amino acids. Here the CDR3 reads CASSRLGTGGYEQYF. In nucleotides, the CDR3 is TGCGCCAGCAGCCGGCTGGGGACAGGGGGGTACGAGCAGTACTTC.

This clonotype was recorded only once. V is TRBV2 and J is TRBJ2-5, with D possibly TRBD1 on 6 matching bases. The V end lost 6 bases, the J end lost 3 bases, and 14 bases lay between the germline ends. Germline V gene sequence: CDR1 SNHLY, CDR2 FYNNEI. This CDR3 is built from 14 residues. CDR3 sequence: CASSVGQREETQYF. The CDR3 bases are TGTGCCAGCAGCGTTGGACAGAGAGAAGAGACCCAGTACTTC.

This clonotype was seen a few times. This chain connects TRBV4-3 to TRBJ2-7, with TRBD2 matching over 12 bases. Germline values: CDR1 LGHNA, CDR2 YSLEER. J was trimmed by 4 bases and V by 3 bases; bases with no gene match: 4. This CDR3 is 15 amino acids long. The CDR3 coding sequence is TGCGCCAGCAGCCACCTAGCGGGAGGGCAGTACGAGCAGTACTTC. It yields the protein CASSHLAGGQYEQYF.

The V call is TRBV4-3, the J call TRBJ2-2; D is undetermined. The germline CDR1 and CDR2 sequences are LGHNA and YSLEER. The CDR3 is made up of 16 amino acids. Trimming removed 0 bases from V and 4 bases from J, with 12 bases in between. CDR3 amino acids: CASSQDNSGSTGELFF. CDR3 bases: TGCGCCAGCAGCCAAGATAATTCAGGAAGCACCGGGGAGCTGTTTTTT.

The DNA of the CDR3 is TGCGCCAGCAGCCAATCTAGCGGTAACACAGATACGCAGTATTTT. It encodes CASSQSSGNTDTQYF. This sequence joins TRBV4-3 and TRBJ2-3; 7 positions match TRBD2. Trimming took 2 bases from V and 2 from J; bases not matched to a gene: 4. The CDR3 has 15 residues. Germline CDR1 and CDR2: LGHNA and YSLEER.

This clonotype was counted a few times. The CDR3 bases are TGCGCCAGCAGCGGGGGGACAGGTTCAGGCGAGCAGTACTTC. The encoded protein is CASSGGTGSGEQYF. The chain is built from TRBV5-1 and TRBJ2-7; 8 bases are a match to TRBD1. CDR1 SGHRS and CDR2 YFSETQ come from the germline V gene. The CDR3 is 14 residues long. After removal of 4 bases from V and 6 bases from J, the junction contained 9 bases not matched to a gene.

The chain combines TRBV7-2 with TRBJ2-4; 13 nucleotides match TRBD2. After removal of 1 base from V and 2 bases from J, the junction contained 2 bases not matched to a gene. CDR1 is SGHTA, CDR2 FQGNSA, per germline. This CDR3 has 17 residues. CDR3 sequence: CASSLGLAGGTKNIQYF. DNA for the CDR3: TGTGCCAGCAGCTTAGGACTAGCGGGGGGTACCAAAAACATTCAGTACTTC.

CDR3 sequence (DNA): TGTGCCAGCAGTAAGACAGGGGGCACCGGGGAGCTGTTTTTT. Its protein product is CASSKTGGTGELFF. V is TRBV25-1 and J is TRBJ2-2, with 9 bases fitting TRBD1. The length of the CDR3 is 14 residues. V lost 5 bases, J lost 4 bases, and 2 bases stayed unmatched. Germline CDR1 and CDR2: MGHDK and SYGVNS.

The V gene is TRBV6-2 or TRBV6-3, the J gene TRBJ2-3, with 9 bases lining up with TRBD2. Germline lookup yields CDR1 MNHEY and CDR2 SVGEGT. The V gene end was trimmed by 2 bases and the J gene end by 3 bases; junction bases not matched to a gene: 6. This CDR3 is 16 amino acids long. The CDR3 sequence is CASSYVAGGRTDTQYF. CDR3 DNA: TGTGCCAGCAGTTACGTGGCGGGAGGGAGGACAGATACGCAGTATTTT.

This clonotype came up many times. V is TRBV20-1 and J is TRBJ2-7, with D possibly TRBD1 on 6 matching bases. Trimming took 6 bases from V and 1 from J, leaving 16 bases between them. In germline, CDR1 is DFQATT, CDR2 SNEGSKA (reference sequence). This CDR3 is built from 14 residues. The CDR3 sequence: CSASRDTLSYEQYF. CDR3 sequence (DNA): TGCAGTGCAAGCCGGGACACCTTATCCTACGAGCAGTACTTC.

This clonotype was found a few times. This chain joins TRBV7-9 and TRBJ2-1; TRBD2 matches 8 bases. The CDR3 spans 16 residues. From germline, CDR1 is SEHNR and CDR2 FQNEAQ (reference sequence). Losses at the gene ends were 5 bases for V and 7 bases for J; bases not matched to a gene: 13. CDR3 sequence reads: CASSPLVGRGGNEQFF. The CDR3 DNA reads TGTGCCAGCAGCCCCCTGGTCGGGAGGGGAGGGAATGAGCAGTTCTTC.